This T cell receptor (beta chain) was sequenced for a study of blood T cell repertoires in COVID-19. In the authors' methods: Estimation of nucleated cell counts relied on the amplification of reference gene primers. Sequenced by immunoSEQ multiplex PCR; TCRdb stores in-frame clones only, minus some. V, J and clone size reflect that table, while D and trimming were determined from the DNA. The sample carries about 250,000 clones, almost 90% recorded once. CDR1 is SEHNR and CDR2 is FQNEAQ in the germline V gene (reference sequence). The CDR3 spans 14 residues. Trimming at V came to 5 bases and at J to 2 bases, leaving 3 bases not matched to a gene.

This rearrangement joins TRBV7-9 to TRBJ2-3, with TRBD2 matching over 8 bases. This receptor was identified in a man at least 80 years old with acute or convalescent COVID-19. Sequenced sample: peripheral blood. This CDR3 is CASSRGLVTDTQYF. CDR3 coding DNA: TGTGCCAGCAGCCGGGGACTAGTCACAGATACGCAGTATTTT.